This T cell receptor beta chain was observed in a study of breast tumors, draining lymph nodes, adjacent tissues. Axillary draining lymph nodes of breast cancer patients supplied the node samples. Via MiXCR, TCRdb re-called the multiplex PCR reads, giving one row per CDR3 protein. The sample comprises roughly 220,000 distinct CDR3 sequences, around 35% of which are singletons, and over 3.5% rests with the top ten. Germline V gene sequence: CDR1 SNHLY, CDR2 FYNNEI. This CDR3 is 14 amino acids long. Trimming took 8 bases from V and 5 from J; bases not matched to a gene: 8. The receptor was derived from a female donor with breast cancer. Some clones in this sample may be carry-over from other donors' samples. The chain couples TRBV2 to TRBJ2-5; TRBD2 matches 10 bases. The sample taken for sequencing was axillary lymph node tissue. CDR3 in amino acids: CASSESGGVETQYF. CDR3 nucleotide sequence: TGTGCCAGCTCGGAGAGCGGGGGGGTGGAGACCCAGTACTTC.